This T cell receptor beta chain appears in the sequencing data of a study of T cell repertoires in cytomegalovirus infection. In the study overall: From public TCR beta signatures came an indication of both CMV infection and matching HLA type.

Germline V CDR1 and CDR2: KGHDR, SFDVKD. This CDR3 is built from 15 residues. Trimming at V came to 4 bases and at J to 2 bases, leaving 6 bases not matched to a gene. This clonotype appeared many times. The antigen remains unidentified. One entry per CDR3 protein, called by TCRdb with MiXCR from the reads. The sample has about 310,000 distinct CDR3 sequences, about a sixth seen once. General study findings and limits: It was HLA-C-restricted CMV-specific TCR beta clonotypes that dominated the response ex vivo. CMV carriers having the relevant HLA were flagged by cumulative public TCR beta family frequency.

Source material: PBMCs. This TCR derives from a human donor in good health (CMV status not recorded). Some clones in this sample may be carry-over from other donors' samples. The rearrangement joins TRBV24-1 to TRBJ1-2; TRBD1 aligns across 7 bases. The CDR3 region is CATSDAGTENYGYTF. CDR3 nucleotides: TGTGCCACCAGTGACGCCGGGACAGAGAACTATGGCTACACCTTC.